This T cell receptor (beta chain) appears in the sequencing data of a study of control samples from healthy donors and cancer patients. After removal of 3 bases from V and 1 base from J, the junction contained 3 bases not matched to a gene. The V gene's germline CDR1 is LGHDT and CDR2 YNNKEL (reference sequence). CDR3 size: 15 residues. Sequencing used immunoSEQ multiplex PCR; TCRdb keeps in-frame clones, though not all of them. The sample holds 150,000 to 200,000 clones, roughly 90% seen once. The chain carries TRBV3-1 (or the pseudogene TRBV3-2) and TRBJ2-3, with TRBD2 matching over 8 bases. Source material: blood. The TCR comes from a man aged 30 to 45 in good health. The CDR3 spells CASSHGGARTDTQYF. CDR3 in DNA: TGTGCCAGCAGCCACGGGGGGGCCCGCACAGATACGCAGTATTTT.